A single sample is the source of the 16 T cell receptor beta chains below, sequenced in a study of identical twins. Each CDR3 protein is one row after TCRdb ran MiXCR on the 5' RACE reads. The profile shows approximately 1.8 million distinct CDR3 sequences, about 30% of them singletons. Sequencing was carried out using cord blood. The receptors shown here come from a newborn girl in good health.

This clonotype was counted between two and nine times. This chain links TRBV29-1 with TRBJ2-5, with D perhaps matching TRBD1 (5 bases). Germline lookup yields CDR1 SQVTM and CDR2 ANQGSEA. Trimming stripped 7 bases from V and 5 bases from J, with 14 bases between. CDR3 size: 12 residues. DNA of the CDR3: TGCAGCGCCCAGGGTGGCGGCGAGACCCAGTACTTC. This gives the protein CSAQGGGETQYF.

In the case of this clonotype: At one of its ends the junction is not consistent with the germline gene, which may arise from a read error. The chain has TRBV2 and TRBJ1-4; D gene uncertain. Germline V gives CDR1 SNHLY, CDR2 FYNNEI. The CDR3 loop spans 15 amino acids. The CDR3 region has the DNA TGTGCCAGCAGTGATTCGTCAGCAACTAATGAAAAGCTGTTTTTT. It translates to CASSDSSATNEKLFF.

The CDR3 protein is CASSEDLRYNSPLHF. The CDR3 DNA follows: TGTGCCAGCAGTGAAGATCTACGGTATAATTCACCCCTCCACTTT. The chain joins TRBV2 to TRBJ1-6; D remains unclear. The CDR3 covers 15 residues. Germline CDR1 and CDR2: SNHLY and FYNNEI. Trimming removed 1 base from V and 4 bases from J, with 8 bases in between.

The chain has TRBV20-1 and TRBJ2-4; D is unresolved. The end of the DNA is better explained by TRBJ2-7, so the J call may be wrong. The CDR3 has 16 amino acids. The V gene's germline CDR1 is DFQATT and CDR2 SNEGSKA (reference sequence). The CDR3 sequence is CSARDRVGLRTYEQYF. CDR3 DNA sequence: TGCAGTGCTAGAGATCGGGTGGGGTTGAGGACCTACGAGCAGTACTTC.

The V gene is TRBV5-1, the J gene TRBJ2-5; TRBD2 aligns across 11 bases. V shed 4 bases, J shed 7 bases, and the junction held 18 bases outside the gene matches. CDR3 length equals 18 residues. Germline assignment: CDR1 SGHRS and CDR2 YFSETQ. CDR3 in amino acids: CASSPRATSGALQGTQYF. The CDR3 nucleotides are TGCGCCAGCAGCCCCCGGGCGACTAGCGGGGCGCTCCAGGGGACCCAGTACTTC.

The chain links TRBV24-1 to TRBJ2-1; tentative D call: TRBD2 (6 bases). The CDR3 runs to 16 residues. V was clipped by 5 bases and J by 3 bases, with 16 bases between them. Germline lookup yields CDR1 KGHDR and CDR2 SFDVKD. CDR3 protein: CATSGPRGSGYNEQFF. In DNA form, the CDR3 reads TGTGCCACCAGTGGCCCCCGGGGGAGCGGCTACAATGAGCAGTTCTTC.

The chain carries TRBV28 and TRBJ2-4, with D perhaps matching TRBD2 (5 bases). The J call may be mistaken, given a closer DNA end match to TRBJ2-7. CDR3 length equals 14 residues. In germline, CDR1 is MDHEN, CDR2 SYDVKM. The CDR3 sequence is CASSAHGIPYEQYF. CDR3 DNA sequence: TGTGCCAGCAGTGCGCACGGGATTCCCTACGAGCAGTACTTC.

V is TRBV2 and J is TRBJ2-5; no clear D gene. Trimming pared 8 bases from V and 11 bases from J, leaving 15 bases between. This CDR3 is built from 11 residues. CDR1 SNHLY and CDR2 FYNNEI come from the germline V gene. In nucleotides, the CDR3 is TGTGCCAGCGGATTAGATTACGCGCAGTACTTC. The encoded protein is CASGLDYAQYF.

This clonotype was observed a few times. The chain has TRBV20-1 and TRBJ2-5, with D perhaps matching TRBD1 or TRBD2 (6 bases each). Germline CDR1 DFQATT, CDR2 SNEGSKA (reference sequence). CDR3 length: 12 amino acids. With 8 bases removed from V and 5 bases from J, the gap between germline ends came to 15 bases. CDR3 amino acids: CSCYREEETQYF. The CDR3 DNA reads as TGCAGTTGTTACAGGGAGGAGGAGACCCAGTACTTC.

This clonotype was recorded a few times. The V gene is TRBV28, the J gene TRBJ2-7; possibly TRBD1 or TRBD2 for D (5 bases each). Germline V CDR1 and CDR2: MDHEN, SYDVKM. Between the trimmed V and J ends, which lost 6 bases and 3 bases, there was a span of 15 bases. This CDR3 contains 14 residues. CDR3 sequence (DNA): TGTGCCAGCAGGAGTCCGGGACCGATCTACGAGCAGTACTTC. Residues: CASRSPGPIYEQYF.

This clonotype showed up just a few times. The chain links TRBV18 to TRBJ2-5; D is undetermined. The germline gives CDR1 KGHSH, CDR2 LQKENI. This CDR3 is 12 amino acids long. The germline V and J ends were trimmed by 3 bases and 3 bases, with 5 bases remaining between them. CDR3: CASSPIEETQYF. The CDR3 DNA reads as TGTGCCAGCTCACCGATCGAAGAGACCCAGTACTTC. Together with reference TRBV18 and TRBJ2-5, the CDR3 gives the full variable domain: NAGVMQNPRHLVRRRGQEARLRCSPMKGHSHVYWYRQLPEEGLKFMVYLQKENIIDESGMPKERFSAEFPKEGPSILRIQQVVRGDSAAYFCASSPIEETQYFGPGTRLLVL.

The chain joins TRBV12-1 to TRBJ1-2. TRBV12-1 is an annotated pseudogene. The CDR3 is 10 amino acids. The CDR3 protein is CASKRYGYTF. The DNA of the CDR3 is TGTGCCAGCAAGCGTTATGGCTACACCTTC.

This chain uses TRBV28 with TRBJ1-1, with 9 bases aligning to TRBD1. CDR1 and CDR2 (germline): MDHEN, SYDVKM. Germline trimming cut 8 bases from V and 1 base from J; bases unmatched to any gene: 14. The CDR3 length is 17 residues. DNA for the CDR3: TGTGCCAGCTCGGGGTCACAGGGGGCGTCCAGGAACACTGAAGCTTTCTTT. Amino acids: CASSGSQGASRNTEAFF.

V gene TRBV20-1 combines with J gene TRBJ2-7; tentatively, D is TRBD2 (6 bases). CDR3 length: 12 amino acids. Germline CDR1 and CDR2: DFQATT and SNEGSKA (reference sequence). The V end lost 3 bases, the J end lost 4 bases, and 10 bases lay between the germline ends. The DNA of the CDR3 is TGCAGTGCTAGGGAGGGGCGTTACGAGCAGTACTTC. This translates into CSAREGRYEQYF.

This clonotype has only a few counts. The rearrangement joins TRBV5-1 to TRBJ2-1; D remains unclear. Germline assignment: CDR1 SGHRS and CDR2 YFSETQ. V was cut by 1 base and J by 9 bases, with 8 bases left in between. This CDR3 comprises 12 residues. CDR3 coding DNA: TGCGCCAGCAGCTTGCTAGGGTTTGAGCAGTTCTTC. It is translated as CASSLLGFEQFF.

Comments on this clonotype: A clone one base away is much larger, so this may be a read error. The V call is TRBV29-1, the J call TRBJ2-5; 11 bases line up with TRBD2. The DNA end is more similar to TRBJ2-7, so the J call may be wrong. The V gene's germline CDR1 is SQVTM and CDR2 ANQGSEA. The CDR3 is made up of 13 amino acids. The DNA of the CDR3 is TGCAGCGTTGGTAGCGGGAGGGACTGCGAGCAGTACTTC. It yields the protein CSVGSGRDCEQYF.